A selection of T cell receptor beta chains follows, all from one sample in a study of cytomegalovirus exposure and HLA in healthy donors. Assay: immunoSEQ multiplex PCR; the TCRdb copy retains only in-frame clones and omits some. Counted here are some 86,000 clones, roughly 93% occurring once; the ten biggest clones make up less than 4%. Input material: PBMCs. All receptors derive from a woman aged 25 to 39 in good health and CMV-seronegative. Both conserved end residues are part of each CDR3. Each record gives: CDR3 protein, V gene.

CDR3aa: CASSSRTSRPYNEQFF
v_gene: TRBV11-3

CDR3aa: CASSSIAEMSSYEQYF
v_gene: TRBV28

CDR3aa: CASSLRQGNTEAFF
v_gene: TRBV5-4

CDR3aa: CAWRGGNTEAFF
v_gene: TRBV30

CDR3aa: CASSLVGRDSYNEQFF
v_gene: TRBV7-8

CDR3aa: CASSLAVPTSAETQYF
v_gene: TRBV7-2

CDR3aa: CSVQGAGGYTF
v_gene: TRBV29-1

CDR3aa: CASSATVRQGESGELFF
v_gene: TRBV7-2

CDR3aa: CAWPLDTGELFF
v_gene: TRBV30

CDR3aa: CAWSERGGNTGELFF
v_gene: TRBV30

CDR3aa: CASMPGQGLNTEAFF
v_gene: TRBV28

CDR3aa: CASSQDVTGTRPNEQFF
v_gene: TRBV4-3

CDR3aa: CSVGGWGGNQPQHF
v_gene: TRBV29-1

CDR3aa: CASRLTGTGGYTF
v_gene: TRBV28

CDR3aa: CATRGPYNEQFF
v_gene: TRBV19

CDR3aa: CASSTNRGTDEQYF
v_gene: TRBV5-1

CDR3aa: CASSRTYSTSGSTDTQYF
v_gene: TRBV5-1

CDR3aa: CASSVALAGGQVELFF
v_gene: TRBV5-5

CDR3aa: CASSLTSYEQYF
v_gene: TRBV7-9

CDR3aa: CASSELAGGYEQYF
v_gene: TRBV6-1

CDR3aa: CASSVTPQGNEKLFF
v_gene: TRBV9

CDR3aa: CASSPGWYGYTF
v_gene: TRBV6-5

CDR3aa: CASSSGQSNTDTQYF
v_gene: TRBV6-6

CDR3aa: CASSLRPSGRADEQFF
v_gene: TRBV7-3

CDR3aa: CASSLRGQVNQPQHF
v_gene: TRBV5-6

CDR3aa: CASSLWGHHKGTEAFF
v_gene: TRBV7-9

CDR3aa: CASSLQGARGNTIYF
v_gene: TRBV7-2

CDR3aa: CASSLRAMVTYNEQFF
v_gene: TRBV7-3

CDR3aa: CAISESRQTINEKLFF
v_gene: TRBV10-3

CDR3aa: CASRKTGMKDGYTF
v_gene: TRBV6-5

CDR3aa: CASSHPGQNEKLFF
v_gene: TRBV18

CDR3aa: CASSAGLASSYEQYF
v_gene: TRBV9

CDR3aa: CASSPRTSPEQFF
v_gene: TRBV4-1

CDR3aa: CASSLAPGRGSYNEQFF
v_gene: TRBV7-2

CDR3aa: CASSSAGQGANQPQHF
v_gene: TRBV7-2

CDR3aa: CASSSTGFISWGTQYF
v_gene: TRBV13

CDR3aa: CASRGRDRGLIGTDTQYF
v_gene: TRBV19

CDR3aa: CASSSRSGRNNEQFF
v_gene: TRBV7-2

CDR3aa: CASSLRTATTEAFF
v_gene: TRBV11-1

CDR3aa: CASSVAIYPGQGRWGYTF
v_gene: TRBV9

CDR3aa: CASSIQGASGNTIYF
v_gene: TRBV19

CDR3aa: CASNPRGGNIQYF
v_gene: TRBV9

CDR3aa: CASSVTGGARETQYF
v_gene: TRBV9

CDR3aa: CASSYTGGITDTQYF
v_gene: TRBV6-5

CDR3aa: CASSAYEKRTGAPLGFF
v_gene: TRBV7-9

CDR3aa: CASIRLINEQFF
v_gene: TRBV6-5

CDR3aa: CASSQVRLAGNTGELFF
v_gene: TRBV4-1

CDR3aa: CASRKVQGALDEQYF
v_gene: TRBV11-2

CDR3aa: CASSLGTSGSSYNEQFF
v_gene: TRBV11-1

CDR3aa: CASSGGRTAKETQYF
v_gene: TRBV7-2

CDR3aa: CASSNGPPGANTEAFF
v_gene: TRBV5-4

CDR3aa: CASKEGLGYTF
v_gene: TRBV9

CDR3aa: CASSVGGRPDEQYF
v_gene: TRBV9

CDR3aa: CASSVALRENTEAFF
v_gene: TRBV9

CDR3aa: CASSKSPGLAGGRGLMGNTGELFF
v_gene: TRBV21-1

CDR3aa: CASSPGAEYGYTF
v_gene: TRBV18

CDR3aa: CASSQVAAGELFF
v_gene: TRBV14

CDR3aa: CASSSGASYEQYF
v_gene: TRBV28

CDR3aa: CASSLAGGYYNEQFF
v_gene: TRBV7-9